These T cell receptor beta chains were read from a single sample in a study of blood T cell repertoires in COVID-19. Clones were read by immunoSEQ multiplex PCR, and TCRdb kept only the in-frame ones, dropping some. Here the sample spans 150,000 to 200,000 clones, 88% being singletons. The sample taken for sequencing was peripheral blood. These TCRs come from a human donor in a cohort sampled during active COVID-19. CDR3s include the opening cysteine and the closing phenylalanine or tryptophan. A D gene is named only where the DNA matches it firmly. Expanded clones get a size class; other rows say once, few or many, or leave the size out.

d_call,clone_size,j_call,v_call,cdr3_nt,cdr3_aa
TRBD1,once,TRBJ2-7,TRBV5-6,TGTGCCAGCAGCTTGATTTTCGGGACAGGCTCATCCTACGAGCAGTACTTC,CASSLIFGTGSSYEQYF
NA,NA,TRBJ1-5,TRBV7-9,TGTGCCAGCAGCGAGCGGGGGCCGGATCAGCCCCAGCATTTT,CASSERGPDQPQHF
TRBD1,NA,TRBJ1-3,TRBV9,TGTGCCAGCAGCGTGGGACAGTACTCTGGAAACACCATATATTTT,CASSVGQYSGNTIYF
NA,NA,TRBJ2-1,TRBV27,TGTGCCAGCAGTACAATCCCAACAGGGAATGAGCAGTTCTTC,CASSTIPTGNEQFF
TRBD2,NA,TRBJ2-3,TRBV7-9,TGTGCCAGCAGCCCCCAGAGCGGGAGGGCCACAGATACGCAGTATTTT,CASSPQSGRATDTQYF
TRBD2,NA,TRBJ2-1,TRBV7-2,TGTGCCAGCAGGATAGCGGGGGGAAACAATGAGCAGTTCTTC,CASRIAGGNNEQFF
TRBD2,NA,TRBJ2-7,TRBV30,TGTGCCTGGAGTAAACCGGGACTAGCGGTGTACGAGCAGTACTTC,CAWSKPGLAVYEQYF
TRBD2,NA,TRBJ2-7,TRBV29-1,TGCAGCGTTGAGGGGCTAGCGGGGTCCTACGAGCAGTACTTC,CSVEGLAGSYEQYF
TRBD1,NA,TRBJ1-2,TRBV6-5,TGTGCCACCAACAGGGGGCTTAACTATGGCTACACCTTC,CATNRGLNYGYTF
TRBD2,once,TRBJ2-7,TRBV18,TGTGCCAGCTCACCCCCCGCCCCTCTAGCGGGAGGGCCTTTAAGCATGGACTTC,CASSPPAPLAGGPLSMDF
NA,NA,TRBJ2-1,TRBV30,TGTGCCTGGAGTGTTGGTGGGGGGTACAATGAGCAGTTCTTC,CAWSVGGGYNEQFF
NA,NA,TRBJ1-1,TRBV27,TGTGCCAGCAGTTTAGTTGGTGGTCGGACTGAAGCTTTCTTT,CASSLVGGRTEAFF
TRBD1,NA,TRBJ1-1,TRBV7-2,TGTGCCAGCAGCTTGACAGGGACGAACACTGAAGCTTTCTTT,CASSLTGTNTEAFF
TRBD1,NA,TRBJ2-2,TRBV18,TGTGCCAGCTCACCATGGGGACAGGGGACGGCCGGGGAGCTGTTTTTT,CASSPWGQGTAGELFF
TRBD2,NA,TRBJ2-3,TRBV30,TGTGCCTGGAGTTTCGGACTAGCGGGGGGGCCAGATACGCAGTATTTT,CAWSFGLAGGPDTQYF
TRBD1,NA,TRBJ2-7,TRBV27,TGTGCCAGCAGTCGAGACAGGGCCTCCTACGAGCAGTACTTC,CASSRDRASYEQYF
TRBD2,NA,TRBJ2-1,TRBV19,TGTGCCAGTAGTTCTTATCTAGCGGGAGGGCCAGGCAATGAGCAGTTCTTC,CASSSYLAGGPGNEQFF
NA,once,TRBJ2-7,TRBV6-2/TRBV6-3,TGTGCCAGCAGTTTTCGGCTCCCCAGCGACGAGCAGTACTTC,CASSFRLPSDEQYF
NA,once,TRBJ2-7,TRBV30,TGTGCCTGGAGTGACCGGGGGGAGCAGTACTTC,CAWSDRGEQYF
NA,NA,TRBJ2-1,TRBV5-5,TGTGCCAGCAGCTTTTATTTGTTAACCGGAGCCTACAATGAGCAGTTCTTC,CASSFYLLTGAYNEQFF
TRBD2,NA,TRBJ2-2,TRBV7-2,TGTGCCAGCAGCTTACGCCCTAGCGGGGGCACCGGGGAGCTGTTTTTT,CASSLRPSGGTGELFF
NA,once,TRBJ1-2,TRBV6-5,TGTGCCAGCAGGACAGGCCTCTATGGCTACACCTTC,CASRTGLYGYTF
TRBD2,once,TRBJ2-7,TRBV4-3,TGCGCCAGCCATCCCAGCGGGGGAACGGTCGACGAGCAGTACTTC,CASHPSGGTVDEQYF
NA,NA,TRBJ1-6,TRBV5-5,TGTGCCAGCAGCCTGTGGGTTTCGGGGGATAATTCACCCCTCCACTTT,CASSLWVSGDNSPLHF
NA,NA,TRBJ1-2,TRBV6-5,TGTGCCAGCAGTCCCGGGGGGGAGGACTATGGCTACACCTTC,CASSPGGEDYGYTF
NA,NA,TRBJ1-3,TRBV6-6,TGTGCCAGCAGAGCGGCTACTGGAAACACCATATATTTT,CASRAATGNTIYF
TRBD2,NA,TRBJ2-7,TRBV11-2,TGTGCCAGCAGCCCCCAGGGAGGGAACGGCGAGCAGTACTTC,CASSPQGGNGEQYF
TRBD2,NA,TRBJ2-3,TRBV4-3,TGCGCCAGCAGCTTCCGCTTAGCGGGGGACACAGATACGCAGTATTTT,CASSFRLAGDTDTQYF
NA,NA,TRBJ2-3,TRBV28,TGTGCCAGCAGTTTTGGGGCTAGCGGCACAGATACGCAGTATTTT,CASSFGASGTDTQYF
TRBD2,NA,TRBJ2-1,TRBV29-1,TGCAGCGTTGATAGGAGAGGGACTAATTACAATGAGCAGTTCTTC,CSVDRRGTNYNEQFF
NA,NA,TRBJ2-4,TRBV25-1,TGTGCCAGCAGTGATGTGGCGGGGGCTCCCACAGGGGGAAACATTCAGTACTTC,CASSDVAGAPTGGNIQYF
TRBD2,NA,TRBJ2-1,TRBV7-2,TGTGCCAGCAGCTTAGGGACTAGCGGGGGGGGCTACAATGAGCAGTTCTTC,CASSLGTSGGGYNEQFF
NA,NA,TRBJ2-7,TRBV3-1/TRBV3-2,TGTGCCAGCAGCCAAGATGGGAGGCAGTCCTACGAGCAGTACTTC,CASSQDGRQSYEQYF
TRBD1,NA,TRBJ1-2,TRBV7-2,TGTGCCAGCAGCTTAAGTTTTACAGGGGGCTATGGCTACACCTTC,CASSLSFTGGYGYTF
TRBD1,NA,TRBJ2-2,TRBV18,TGTGCCAGCTCACCACAGGGGGCGGACACCGGGGAGCTGTTTTTT,CASSPQGADTGELFF
NA,few,TRBJ1-1,TRBV15,TGTGCCACCAGCGGAAAGGGGTTC,CATSGKGF
TRBD1,NA,TRBJ1-2,TRBV6-1,TGTGCCAGCAGTGAGGGACAGGGAGATGGCTACACCTTC,CASSEGQGDGYTF
TRBD2,NA,TRBJ2-1,TRBV28,TGTGCCAGCAACACTCCGGGACTAGCGGAGGACTACAATGAGCAGTTCTTC,CASNTPGLAEDYNEQFF
NA,NA,TRBJ2-6,TRBV7-9,TGTGCCAGCACACGACAGGGTGGACTATCTGGGGCCAACGTCCTGACTTTC,CASTRQGGLSGANVLTF
TRBD2,NA,TRBJ2-7,TRBV29-1,TGCAGCGCTGGACTAGCAGCGCCAAAGGGGTCCTACGAGCAGTACTTC,CSAGLAAPKGSYEQYF
TRBD2,NA,TRBJ2-5,TRBV10-1,TGCGCCAGCAGTGAGGGCAGTAGCGGGGGAGAAGAGACCCAGTACTTC,CASSEGSSGGEETQYF